This TCR beta chain comes out of a study of shared T cell receptors in the human thymus. CDR1 is SGHTA, CDR2 FQGNSA, per germline. The CDR3 has 15 amino acids. Trimming pared 2 bases from V and 8 bases from J, leaving 13 bases between. The table came from immunoSEQ multiplex PCR; TCRdb's copy has only in-frame clones and leaves some out. This table holds 550,000 to 800,000 clones, 80% to 90% found once. This sample was also put to use in a study of human thymus T cells. That work adds: Resections from corrective heart surgery provided thymus tissue.

The sample was thymocytes. The receptor comes from a girl younger than two with a congenital heart defect. The genes are TRBV7-2 and TRBJ1-6; D perhaps matches TRBD1 (5 bases). In DNA form, the CDR3 reads TGTGCCAGCAGCTTAAGGCCCGAAGGGGATTCACCCCTCCACTTT. It encodes CASSLRPEGDSPLHF.